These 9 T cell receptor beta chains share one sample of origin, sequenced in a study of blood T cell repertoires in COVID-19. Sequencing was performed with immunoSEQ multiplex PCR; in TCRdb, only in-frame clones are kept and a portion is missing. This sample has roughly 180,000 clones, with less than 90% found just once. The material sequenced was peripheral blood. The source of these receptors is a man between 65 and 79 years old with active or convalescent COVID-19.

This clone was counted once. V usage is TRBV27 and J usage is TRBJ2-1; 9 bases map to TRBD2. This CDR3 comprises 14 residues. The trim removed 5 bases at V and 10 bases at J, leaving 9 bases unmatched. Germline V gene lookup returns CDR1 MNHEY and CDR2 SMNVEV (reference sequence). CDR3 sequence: CASSRAGGRPEQFF. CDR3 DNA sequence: TGTGCCAGCAGTCGAGCGGGAGGCCGGCCAGAGCAGTTCTTC.

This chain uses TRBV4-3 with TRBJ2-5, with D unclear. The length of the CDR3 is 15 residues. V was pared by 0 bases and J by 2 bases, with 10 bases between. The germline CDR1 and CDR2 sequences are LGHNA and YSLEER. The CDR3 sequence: CASSQEGTEQETQYF. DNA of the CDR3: TGCGCCAGCAGCCAAGAAGGCACAGAACAAGAGACCCAGTACTTC.

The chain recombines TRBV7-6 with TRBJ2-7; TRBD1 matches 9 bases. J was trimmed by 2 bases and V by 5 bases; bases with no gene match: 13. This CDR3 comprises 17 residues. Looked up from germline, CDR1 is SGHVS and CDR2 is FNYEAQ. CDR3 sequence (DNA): TGTGCCAGCAGCCCTTCCCCTCCGAGGGACAGGGCCTACGAGCAGTACTTC. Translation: CASSPSPPRDRAYEQYF.

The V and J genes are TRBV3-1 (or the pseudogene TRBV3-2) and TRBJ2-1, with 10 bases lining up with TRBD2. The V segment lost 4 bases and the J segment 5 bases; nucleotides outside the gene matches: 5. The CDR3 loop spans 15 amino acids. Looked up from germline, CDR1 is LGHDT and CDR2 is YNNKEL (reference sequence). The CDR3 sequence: CASSPQRGGNNEQFF. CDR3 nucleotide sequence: TGTGCCAGCAGCCCTCAGCGGGGGGGCAACAATGAGCAGTTCTTC.

CDR3 sequence (DNA): TGTGCCAGTAGTATAGATAGCGGGAGGGCCTATGAGCAGTTCTTC. Translation: CASSIDSGRAYEQFF. This rearrangement joins TRBV19 to TRBJ2-1, with TRBD2 identical over 11 bases. J was trimmed by 8 bases and V by 0 bases; bases with no gene match: 3. Looked up from germline, CDR1 is LNHDA and CDR2 is SQIVND (reference sequence). This CDR3 region has 15 residues.

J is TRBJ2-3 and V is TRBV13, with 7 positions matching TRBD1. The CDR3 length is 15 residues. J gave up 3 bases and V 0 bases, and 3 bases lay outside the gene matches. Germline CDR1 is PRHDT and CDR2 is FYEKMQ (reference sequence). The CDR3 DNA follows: TGTGCCAGCAGCTTAGGAAGGGGGCCGACAGATACGCAGTATTTT. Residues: CASSLGRGPTDTQYF.

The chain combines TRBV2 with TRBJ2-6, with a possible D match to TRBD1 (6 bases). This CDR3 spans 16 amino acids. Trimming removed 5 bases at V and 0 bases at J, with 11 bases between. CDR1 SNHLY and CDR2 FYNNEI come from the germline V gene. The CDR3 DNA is TGTGCCAGCAGTAGGCACAGGGCCTCTGGGGCCAACGTCCTGACTTTC. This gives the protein CASSRHRASGANVLTF.

CDR3 DNA sequence: TGCGCCAGCAGCTTGGTGAGCGGACTCGGGCACGAGCAGTACTTC. As protein: CASSLVSGLGHEQYF. The chain recombines TRBV5-1 with TRBJ2-7; tentative D call: TRBD2 (5 bases). The CDR3 sequence is 15 residues long. Germline V gene sequence: CDR1 SGHRS, CDR2 YFSETQ. Trimming stripped 0 bases from V and 5 bases from J, with 15 bases between. Together with reference TRBV5-1 and TRBJ2-7, the CDR3 gives the full variable domain: KAGVTQTPRYLIKTRGQQVTLSCSPISGHRSVSWYQQTPGQGLQFLFEYFSETQRNKGNFPGRFSGRQFSNSRSEMNVSTLELGDSALYLCASSLVSGLGHEQYFGPGTRLTVT.

The CDR3 sequence is CASSLSPRQPQHF. Written as DNA, the CDR3 is TGTGCCAGCAGTTTATCACCCAGACAGCCCCAGCATTTT. This chain joins TRBV27 and TRBJ1-5; D call uncertain. V was shortened by 0 bases and J by 7 bases, with 7 bases between the two germline ends. The CDR3 is 13 residues long. Germline assignment: CDR1 MNHEY and CDR2 SMNVEV (reference sequence).